This T cell receptor (beta chain) is drawn from a study of blood T cell repertoires in COVID-19. Study summary: From the United States, Italy and Spain came samples of acute and convalescent COVID-19. Nucleic acid was either cDNA or gDNA, and it came from T cells, B-cell-depleted T cells, or PBMCs.

Original processing methods: Reference gene primer amplification gave estimated nucleated cell counts. Sequenced by immunoSEQ multiplex PCR; TCRdb stores in-frame clones only, minus some. V and J calls and clone size are given by that table; D and trimming were obtained from the DNA. The data show some 100,000 clones, roughly 88% seen once. Germline CDR1 SGHDT, CDR2 YYEEEE. The germline V and J ends were trimmed by 4 bases and 6 bases, with 12 bases remaining between them. This CDR3 has 13 amino acids. V usage is TRBV5-6 and J usage is TRBJ2-3; a possible D gene is TRBD1 (6 bases). The receptor was derived from an older woman with acute or convalescent COVID-19. Sequencing was carried out using peripheral blood. In nucleotides, the CDR3 is TGTGCCAGCAGCATTACAGGGACCGATACGCAGTATTTT. It translates to CASSITGTDTQYF.